Detailed here is one TCR beta chain. Only a few counts were recorded for this clone. Its cognate antigen has yet to be identified. No much larger clone exists at a distance of one base, and base qualities are not known. CDR1 MNHEY and CDR2 SMNVEV were looked up in the germline V gene (reference sequence). V is cut back by 8 bases and J by 8 bases, with 11 bases in the junction unmatched. The CDR3 goes from the cysteine to the phenylalanine over 13 residues. Of the read, only the CDR3 DNA is kept; its 39 bases are in frame from base 1. These data are taken from a study of cytomegalovirus exposure and HLA in healthy donors (TCRdb year 2017). In the study overall: A later analysis indicated that the 130 or so validation repertoires were generated on the platform also employed for the roughly 730 repertoires of the first cohort. The aim of the study was to test whether cataloging public T cell receptors could identify signatures of past pathogen exposure. To predict cytomegalovirus infection status, the study combined high-throughput TCR immunosequencing, statistical association of individual TCRs with disease status, and machine learning. Along with the approximately 600-subject first cohort, a separate validation cohort of over a hundred different subjects was used.

The library came from the immunoSEQ multiplex PCR assay. As for how the authors treated the data: A statistical classification framework was developed to diagnose cytomegalovirus status using the catalog of TCR beta chain sequences. What TCRdb holds here is the immuneACCESS table cut down to in-frame rearrangements. Part of the clones is not present; checked against another copy, under half of the missing clones reflect an unresolved V gene, and the others are unexplained. That table is the source of V, J and clone size, and D and trimming were worked out from the DNA. This sample has approximately 300,000 clones in its table, and about nine tenths of those were observed once. The ten largest clones take up 0.75% to 0.85% of the sample. Separate from the roughly 660-subject first cohort, the validation cohort of 90 to 150 subjects was the group to which the donors belonged. Here is what the overall study found, with its caveats: In vitro tests confirmed that a few of the cytomegalovirus-associated TCR beta chains recognize cytomegalovirus antigens. In the study, roughly 160 TCR beta chains were listed as associated with cytomegalovirus. The classifier was reported to diagnose cytomegalovirus status with high specificity and sensitivity in both the original cohort and the validation cohort. The authors suggested that the approach could potentially be extended to other disease states and immunological phenotypes. Of the cluster scores, roughly 95% were above 0 in a later analysis, which found that TCRs clustered in the first cohort also tended to co-occur in the 95 to 150 validation repertoires. All 120 or so repertoires were used to score co-occurrence in the validation cohort in a later analysis, because that analysis had no HLA typing for the cohort. Most TCR sequences were seen in very few donors, while some public TCRs were found in many individuals.

The chain is made from TRBV27 and TRBJ1-2; 7 of the junction bases match TRBD1. This receptor was taken from a woman between 18 and 30 years old in good health and CMV-seronegative. Sample: PBMCs. CDR3 loop: CASGVQGLGGYTF. Read as DNA, the sequence is TGTGCCAGCGGCGTACAGGGGTTGGGCGGCTACACCTTC.